The sequence of this TCR beta chain was determined in a study of blood T cell repertoires in COVID-19. Study at large: T cells, B-cell-depleted T cells, or PBMCs supplied cDNA or gDNA.

How the authors handled the data: Nucleated cell counts were estimated from reference gene primer amplification. The data were produced by immunoSEQ multiplex PCR, yet TCRdb's version contains in-frame clones alone and is incomplete. V and J calls plus clone size are reproduced from that table; the DNA served to infer D and trimming. The sample contains 300,000 or so clones, roughly nine tenths of which appear only once. The CDR3 loop spans 15 amino acids. Cohort assignment relied on participant-reported clinical history. Within the 2 weeks before study entry, each person in the exposed group met a COVID-19 case.

The clonotype comes from a woman aged 50 to 60 who had been exposed to COVID-19. The chain carries TRBV21-1 and TRBJ2-7; the tabulated D call, TRBD2, remains unverified against the DNA. TRBV21-1 is deemed a pseudogene. The specimen was PBMCs or T cells enriched from blood (not recorded which). CDR3 sequence reads: CASSKVVLGSYEQYF. DNA of the CDR3: TGTGCCAGCAGCAAAGTTGTACTAGGTTCCTACGAGCAGTACTTC.